What follows is one T cell receptor beta chain and its context. No antigen is known for it. With 1 base removed from V and 1 base from J, the gap between germline ends came to 4 bases. The germline CDR1 and CDR2 sequences are SEHNR and FQNEAQ (reference sequence). This CDR3 has 13 residues. This record belongs to a study of early T cells in non-severe SARS-CoV-2 infection. Across the whole study: From unsorted whole blood, bulk RNA was sequenced, and the chains remained unpaired.

Whole-study results and caveats: The matching step, a VDJdb search, favored anti-spike CD8 responses and missed private and CD4 specificities.

Unique molecular identifiers (one per individual cDNA molecule) were attached. Each CDR3 protein gets one entry after TCRdb re-called the 5' RACE reads with MiXCR. The table includes about 35,000 distinct CDR3 sequences, about 8% detected once. The input for sequencing was whole blood, taken at baseline. The source is an adult who was a healthcare worker with PCR-confirmed SARS-CoV-2 infection or an uninfected control (not recorded which). The gene calls are TRBV7-9 and TRBJ2-5; D gene unclear. The CDR3 DNA follows: TGTGCCAGCAGCTTAGTGCCCCAAGAGACCCAGTACTTC. Amino acids: CASSLVPQETQYF.